Each of the 5 T cell receptor beta chains below was sequenced from the same sample in a study of OX40 agonist ivuxolimab in advanced cancers. Using immunoSEQ multiplex PCR, the repertoire was profiled, and TCRdb retains in-frame clones only, with some absent. The profile shows fewer than 85,000 clones, over 75% of them singletons. The sequences come from CD4+ or CD8+ T cells sorted from blood, collected in a trial of the OX40 agonist ivuxolimab. The receptors were sampled from an adult with an advanced solid tumor such as melanoma, head and neck, liver or kidney cancer.

The rearrangement uses TRBV6-1 and TRBJ1-6; D is unclear. Trimming removed 5 bases from V and 4 bases from J, with 12 bases in between. CDR3 size: 15 residues. Germline CDR1 MNHNS, CDR2 SASEGT. In DNA, the CDR3 is TGTGCCAGCAGTTTTGTTTTCTATTATAATTCACCCCTCCACTTT. Protein sequence: CASSFVFYYNSPLHF.

The chain employs TRBV27 and TRBJ2-2; TRBD1 matches 10 bases. The ends lost 6 bases at V and 5 bases at J; junction bases unmatched: 3. CDR1 is MNHEY, CDR2 SMNVEV, per germline (reference sequence). The CDR3 contains 14 residues. The CDR3 sequence is CASRSDRGTGELFF. The CDR3 DNA reads as TGTGCCAGCAGGTCGGACAGGGGGACCGGGGAGCTGTTTTTT.

The chain couples TRBV2 to TRBJ1-2, with D perhaps matching TRBD1 (5 bases). Looked up from germline, CDR1 is SNHLY and CDR2 is FYNNEI. V was trimmed by 10 bases and J by 4 bases, leaving 16 bases between them. The CDR3 length is 13 residues. The CDR3 coding sequence is TGTGCCACCACGGCGGAGGGGACCTATGGCTACACCTTC. It encodes CATTAEGTYGYTF.

The chain has TRBV21-1 and TRBJ1-1; the DNA was not used to check the table's D call, TRBD1. TRBV21-1 is a pseudogene segment. The length of the CDR3 is 20 residues. CDR3 DNA: TGTGCCAGCAGCAAAAAGAAAGTATTAAGGGCAGGGGGCGCCTTCACTGAAGCTTTCTTT. It codes for CASSKKKVLRAGGAFTEAFF.

The rearrangement links TRBV5-6 to TRBJ2-7; D gene unclear. The ends were cut back, 1 base at V and 3 bases at J, with 5 bases in the middle. Germline CDR1 reads SGHDT; CDR2 reads YYEEEE. The CDR3 runs to 12 residues. The DNA of the CDR3 is TGTGCCAGCAGCTTGAGTTACTACGAGCAGTACTTC. It specifies CASSLSYYEQYF. The variable domain in full, with the rest retrieved from reference TRBV5-6 and TRBJ2-7, is DAGVTQSPTHLIKTRGQQVTLRCSPKSGHDTVSWYQQALGQGPQFIFQYYEEEERQRGNFPDRFSGHQFPNYSSELNVNALLLGDSALYLCASSLSYYEQYFGPGTRLTVT.